These T cell receptor beta chains were read from a single sample in a study of CD8 T cells in Susac syndrome. Using its own MiXCR run on the immunoSEQ multiplex PCR reads, TCRdb lists one record per CDR3 protein. The profile shows some 400,000 distinct CDR3 sequences, approximately 85% of them singletons. The sequenced material came from CD8+ T cells from PBMCs. All receptors derive from a human donor with multiple sclerosis. The CDR3 runs from the conserved cysteine through the conserved F or W. Fields, in order: V gene, J gene, clone size, D gene, CDR3 DNA, CDR3 protein. The D gene is left open where the match is weak. Clone size is stated in some rows and not others, as once, few, many or a class when expanded.

v_call: TRBV4-1; j_call: TRBJ2-7; clone_size: -; d_call: -; cdr3_nt: TGCGCCAGCAGCCAGGACGACTCATACGAGCAGTACTTC; cdr3_aa: CASSQDDSYEQYF
v_call: TRBV5-1; j_call: TRBJ2-2; clone_size: -; d_call: -; cdr3_nt: TGCGCCAGCAGAGTAGGGGACGACACCGGGGAGCTGTTTTTT; cdr3_aa: CASRVGDDTGELFF
v_call: TRBV25-1; j_call: TRBJ2-7; clone_size: -; d_call: TRBD1; cdr3_nt: TGTGCCAGCAGTGAAGACAGGGCTGGCGAGCAGTACTTC; cdr3_aa: CASSEDRAGEQYF
v_call: TRBV9; j_call: TRBJ1-1; clone_size: -; d_call: -; cdr3_nt: TGTGCCAGCAGCGGGGCGAGCACTGAAGCTTTCTTT; cdr3_aa: CASSGASTEAFF
v_call: TRBV11-2; j_call: TRBJ1-3; clone_size: -; d_call: -; cdr3_nt: TGTGCCAGCAGCTTATCCACGGGCTCTGGAAACACCATATATTTT; cdr3_aa: CASSLSTGSGNTIYF
v_call: TRBV20-1; j_call: TRBJ2-3; clone_size: once; d_call: TRBD2; cdr3_nt: TGCAGTGCTAGAGATAGCGGGGGGCGCACAGATACGCAGTATTTT; cdr3_aa: CSARDSGGRTDTQYF
v_call: TRBV10-3; j_call: TRBJ1-3; clone_size: -; d_call: -; cdr3_nt: TGTGCCATCAGTGAGACAGTTTCAATTGGCAACACCATATATTTT; cdr3_aa: CAISETVSIGNTIYF
v_call: TRBV4-1; j_call: TRBJ2-2; clone_size: -; d_call: -; cdr3_nt: TGCGCCAGCAGCCAAGATTCTCTCGTTGGTTCCACCGGGGAGCTGTTTTTT; cdr3_aa: CASSQDSLVGSTGELFF
v_call: TRBV27; j_call: TRBJ2-3; clone_size: -; d_call: -; cdr3_nt: TGTGCCAGCAGTCCTCTAGGGGGATGGGGCACAGATACGCAGTATTTT; cdr3_aa: CASSPLGGWGTDTQYF
v_call: TRBV11-3; j_call: TRBJ1-3; clone_size: once; d_call: TRBD1; cdr3_nt: TGTGCCAGCAGCTCAGGGGGGGACAGCCGCTCTGGAAACACCATATATTTT; cdr3_aa: CASSSGGDSRSGNTIYF
v_call: TRBV25-1; j_call: TRBJ1-4; clone_size: -; d_call: -; cdr3_nt: TGTGCCAGCAGTGTTCGGTCCGTAACTAATGAAAAACTGTTTTTT; cdr3_aa: CASSVRSVTNEKLFF
v_call: TRBV12-3/TRBV12-4; j_call: TRBJ1-3; clone_size: -; d_call: -; cdr3_nt: TGTGCCAGCAGTTTTTATTTAGGAAGCTCTGGAAACACCATATATTTT; cdr3_aa: CASSFYLGSSGNTIYF
v_call: TRBV5-1; j_call: TRBJ2-1; clone_size: -; d_call: TRBD2; cdr3_nt: TGCGCCAGCAGCCCCTACAAGTTAGCGGGAGGGCAGTCACGCAATGAGCAGTTCTTC; cdr3_aa: CASSPYKLAGGQSRNEQFF
v_call: TRBV7-9; j_call: TRBJ2-5; clone_size: -; d_call: TRBD2; cdr3_nt: TGTGCCAGCAGCTTCCGTAGCGGGGTAATTCAAGAGACCCAGTACTTC; cdr3_aa: CASSFRSGVIQETQYF
v_call: TRBV28; j_call: TRBJ2-5; clone_size: -; d_call: -; cdr3_nt: TGTGCCAGCAGTCCCCCCGGGTTCGGCCAAGAGACCCAGTACTTC; cdr3_aa: CASSPPGFGQETQYF
v_call: TRBV30; j_call: TRBJ2-7; clone_size: once; d_call: TRBD1; cdr3_nt: TGTGCCTGGAATTCCGGGACAGGGGCCGGCGAGCAGTACTTC; cdr3_aa: CAWNSGTGAGEQYF
v_call: TRBV5-5; j_call: TRBJ2-7; clone_size: -; d_call: -; cdr3_nt: TGTGCCAGCATCCCGTGGGGAGTCGACCACGAGCAGTACTTC; cdr3_aa: CASIPWGVDHEQYF
v_call: TRBV6-1; j_call: TRBJ1-1; clone_size: few; d_call: -; cdr3_nt: TGTGCCAGCAGTGACTTGGGCCGCACAGGACGTGAAGCTTTCTTT; cdr3_aa: CASSDLGRTGREAFF
v_call: TRBV6-2/TRBV6-3; j_call: TRBJ2-1; clone_size: -; d_call: TRBD2; cdr3_nt: TGTGCCAGCAGTTACTCGTCACTAGCGGGAAACAATGAGCAGTTCTTC; cdr3_aa: CASSYSSLAGNNEQFF
v_call: TRBV6-1; j_call: TRBJ1-3; clone_size: few; d_call: -; cdr3_nt: TGTGCCAGCAGTGAAGTCGGGGCCTCTGGAAACACCATATATTTT; cdr3_aa: CASSEVGASGNTIYF
v_call: TRBV4-1; j_call: TRBJ2-3; clone_size: -; d_call: -; cdr3_nt: TGCGCCAGCAGCCCAGTTACAAGCACAGATACGCAGTATTTT; cdr3_aa: CASSPVTSTDTQYF
v_call: TRBV3-1; j_call: TRBJ1-2; clone_size: once; d_call: TRBD1; cdr3_nt: TGTGCCAGCAGGGGAATCGGGACAGGGCCTAATTATGGCTACACCTTC; cdr3_aa: CASRGIGTGPNYGYTF
v_call: TRBV20-1; j_call: TRBJ1-2; clone_size: -; d_call: -; cdr3_nt: TGCAGTGCCCATTACGGGGAGACACCTTATGGCTACACCTTC; cdr3_aa: CSAHYGETPYGYTF
v_call: TRBV5-1; j_call: TRBJ1-2; clone_size: few; d_call: -; cdr3_nt: TGCGCCAGCAGCTTGGGAGACGGTTTCGACTATGGCTACACCTTC; cdr3_aa: CASSLGDGFDYGYTF
v_call: TRBV19; j_call: TRBJ1-1; clone_size: -; d_call: -; cdr3_nt: TGTGCCAGTAGAAACCATGGACAGAGCACTGAAGCTTTCTTT; cdr3_aa: CASRNHGQSTEAFF
v_call: TRBV20-1; j_call: TRBJ1-1; clone_size: -; d_call: -; cdr3_nt: TGCAGTGCCCTCAACTCGGCAGCGAACACTGAAGCTTTCTTT; cdr3_aa: CSALNSAANTEAFF
v_call: TRBV20-1; j_call: TRBJ2-7; clone_size: -; d_call: -; cdr3_nt: TGCAGTGCTAGAGACAGGGCGGTCGAGCAGTACTTC; cdr3_aa: CSARDRAVEQYF
v_call: TRBV7-3; j_call: TRBJ1-1; clone_size: -; d_call: -; cdr3_nt: TGTGCCAGCAGCCAAACAGAATACACTGAAGCTTTCTTT; cdr3_aa: CASSQTEYTEAFF
v_call: TRBV27; j_call: TRBJ2-5; clone_size: -; d_call: TRBD1; cdr3_nt: TGTGCCAGCACCGGACAGGGACAAGAGACCCAGTACTTC; cdr3_aa: CASTGQGQETQYF
v_call: TRBV7-9; j_call: TRBJ1-4; clone_size: -; d_call: TRBD1; cdr3_nt: TGTGCCAGCAGCTCGACTCGCTTGGACAGGGGGAATGAAAAACTGTTTTTT; cdr3_aa: CASSSTRLDRGNEKLFF
v_call: TRBV27; j_call: TRBJ2-7; clone_size: -; d_call: -; cdr3_nt: TGTGCCAGCAGACCCCGATGGACAGTTTCCCACGAGCAGTACTTC; cdr3_aa: CASRPRWTVSHEQYF
v_call: TRBV10-1; j_call: TRBJ2-5; clone_size: -; d_call: -; cdr3_nt: TGCGCCAGCAGTGAGTCAAGAATTCGGACAGACCAAATTATTCCCGGGGGGACCCAGTACTTC; cdr3_aa: CASSESRIRTDQIIPGGTQYF
v_call: TRBV30; j_call: TRBJ1-5; clone_size: -; d_call: -; cdr3_nt: TGTGCCTGGAGTGTAGATGGTAATCAGCCCCAGCATTTT; cdr3_aa: CAWSVDGNQPQHF
v_call: TRBV27; j_call: TRBJ2-1; clone_size: -; d_call: -; cdr3_nt: TGTGCCAGCAGCTTGTTGACTGGAGGTCTCGGGAATGAGCAGTTCTTC; cdr3_aa: CASSLLTGGLGNEQFF
v_call: TRBV27; j_call: TRBJ1-1; clone_size: -; d_call: TRBD1; cdr3_nt: TGTGCCAGCAGTTCTTCCCTGGGACAGGGTAAAGCTTTCTTT; cdr3_aa: CASSSSLGQGKAFF
v_call: TRBV7-8; j_call: TRBJ1-1; clone_size: -; d_call: -; cdr3_nt: TGTGCCAGCAGACCAAGGGAGTGGGGAGTTAACACTGAAGCTTTCTTT; cdr3_aa: CASRPREWGVNTEAFF
v_call: TRBV3-1; j_call: TRBJ1-1; clone_size: -; d_call: -; cdr3_nt: TGTGCCAGCAGCCAAGATTTTGCGAGGGCCGGCACTGAAGCTTTCTTT; cdr3_aa: CASSQDFARAGTEAFF
v_call: TRBV20-1; j_call: TRBJ1-2; clone_size: -; d_call: TRBD1; cdr3_nt: TGCAGTGCTGGAGACAGGGAAGAGTGCCACACCTTC; cdr3_aa: CSAGDREECHTF
v_call: TRBV27; j_call: TRBJ1-1; clone_size: -; d_call: TRBD1; cdr3_nt: TGTGCCAGCAGTAGGGGACAGGATTTCACTGAAGCTTTCTTT; cdr3_aa: CASSRGQDFTEAFF
v_call: TRBV20-1; j_call: TRBJ2-1; clone_size: -; d_call: -; cdr3_nt: TGCAGTGCTAGAGTGGATACGACCTACAATGAGCAGTTCTTC; cdr3_aa: CSARVDTTYNEQFF
v_call: TRBV20-1; j_call: TRBJ1-2; clone_size: -; d_call: TRBD1; cdr3_nt: TGCAGTGCTGCTGGACAGGCTAACTATGGCTACACCTTC; cdr3_aa: CSAAGQANYGYTF
v_call: TRBV2; j_call: TRBJ2-7; clone_size: once; d_call: -; cdr3_nt: TGTGCCAGCAGTGGACAGGTAGACTCCTACGAGCAGTACTTC; cdr3_aa: CASSGQVDSYEQYF
v_call: TRBV27; j_call: TRBJ2-5; clone_size: -; d_call: TRBD2; cdr3_nt: TGTGCCAGTTGTCCTAGCGGGGGGCTTCAAGAGACCCAGTACTTC; cdr3_aa: CASCPSGGLQETQYF
v_call: TRBV27; j_call: TRBJ2-3; clone_size: once; d_call: -; cdr3_nt: TGTGCCAGCAGTTTTTTTCCCACAGATACGCAGTATTTT; cdr3_aa: CASSFFPTDTQYF
v_call: TRBV4-1; j_call: TRBJ1-1; clone_size: -; d_call: TRBD1; cdr3_nt: TGCGCCAGCAGCCCGTACCGACAGGGGGAAGATGCTTTCTTT; cdr3_aa: CASSPYRQGEDAFF
v_call: TRBV4-1; j_call: TRBJ1-1; clone_size: -; d_call: -; cdr3_nt: TGCGCCAGCAGCCAAGTGCGCACTGAAGCTTTCTTT; cdr3_aa: CASSQVRTEAFF
v_call: TRBV7-2; j_call: TRBJ2-7; clone_size: -; d_call: -; cdr3_nt: TGTGCCAGCAGCTTAGAAGGCGGGACCGTCTCCTACGAGCAGTACTTC; cdr3_aa: CASSLEGGTVSYEQYF
v_call: TRBV24-1; j_call: TRBJ2-2; clone_size: -; d_call: -; cdr3_nt: TGTGCCACCAGTGATGTTACCGGGGGCGGCACCGGGGAGCTGTTTTTT; cdr3_aa: CATSDVTGGGTGELFF
v_call: TRBV7-9; j_call: TRBJ2-5; clone_size: -; d_call: -; cdr3_nt: TGTGCCAGCAGCCCTGTACCGGCACTTGAGACCCAGTACTTC; cdr3_aa: CASSPVPALETQYF
v_call: TRBV20-1; j_call: TRBJ1-1; clone_size: -; d_call: TRBD1; cdr3_nt: TGCAGTGCTAGTGGGTCAGGGACAGGGGTCTTCGGTGAAGCTTTCTTT; cdr3_aa: CSASGSGTGVFGEAFF